There are a few counts of the clone carrying this T cell receptor (beta chain). What it binds is not known. These data belong to a study of beta chain features in type 1 diabetes. The entirety of the isolated RNA underwent reverse transcription, so expressed TCRB transcripts were sequenced. Method: immunoSEQ multiplex PCR; TCRdb's copy keeps in-frame clones and lacks some. The sample holds roughly 450,000 clones, around 10% seen once. V shed 1 base and J shed 14 bases, with 13 bases lying between them. CDR3 length equals 12 residues. Germline-derived CDR1 and CDR2 are SGHTA and FQGNSA. Whole-study results and caveats: In these data, an HLA type influence on TCRB rearrangement remained unresolved.

This TCR was sampled from a woman aged 18-29 years in good health. The chain employs TRBV7-2 and TRBJ2-3; no firm D call. The source material was naive CD4+ T cells from blood. The chain's CDR3 is CASSLGGLILYF. The CDR3 DNA reads as TGTGCCAGCAGCTTAGGCGGTTTGATTCTGTATTTT. Based on the CDR3 plus reference TRBV7-2 and TRBJ2-3, the full variable domain is GAGVSQSPSNKVTEKGKDVELRCDPISGHTALYWYRQSLGQGLEFLIYFQGNSAPDKSGLPSDRFSAERTGGSVSTLTIQRTQQEDSAVYLCASSLGGLILYFGPGTRLTVL.